This is a list of T cell receptor beta chains from one sample in a study of blood T cell repertoires in COVID-19. Clones were read by immunoSEQ multiplex PCR, and TCRdb kept only the in-frame ones, dropping some. The sample shows around 140,000 clones, 87% of them seen only once. Sequencing was performed on PBMCs or T cells enriched from blood (not recorded which). Receptors were obtained from a man between 60 and 75 years old who had recovered from COVID-19. The CDR3 runs from the conserved cysteine through the conserved F or W. Size is omitted from some rows. Given values are once, few, many or a class for expanded clones.

v_gene: TRBV5-1
j_gene: TRBJ2-7
abundance: -
CDR3aa: CASSAEGTEEQYF

v_gene: TRBV18
j_gene: TRBJ1-5
abundance: -
CDR3aa: CASQRAGQPQHF

v_gene: TRBV6-5
j_gene: TRBJ2-2
abundance: -
CDR3aa: CASSPRLAPPGELFF

v_gene: TRBV10-3
j_gene: TRBJ1-5
abundance: -
CDR3aa: CAVSGGHQPQHF

v_gene: TRBV7-2
j_gene: TRBJ2-1
abundance: -
CDR3aa: CASSLAGTSGSRFGNEQFF

v_gene: TRBV5-1
j_gene: TRBJ2-2
abundance: -
CDR3aa: CASSFELTNTGELFF

v_gene: TRBV7-2
j_gene: TRBJ2-7
abundance: -
CDR3aa: CASSPVGRTSYEQYF

v_gene: TRBV7-2
j_gene: TRBJ2-3
abundance: -
CDR3aa: CASSLASRNTQYF

v_gene: TRBV10-3
j_gene: TRBJ1-2
abundance: -
CDR3aa: CAISPLGHGYTF

v_gene: TRBV27
j_gene: TRBJ2-3
abundance: -
CDR3aa: CASSRSGSRVDTQYF

v_gene: TRBV2
j_gene: TRBJ2-7
abundance: few
CDR3aa: CASERRKYEASYEQYF

v_gene: TRBV5-1
j_gene: TRBJ1-5
abundance: -
CDR3aa: CASSYSGDRNQPQHF

v_gene: TRBV30
j_gene: TRBJ1-2
abundance: few
CDR3aa: CAQINYGYTF

v_gene: TRBV7-9
j_gene: TRBJ2-1
abundance: -
CDR3aa: CASSASGTLNEQFF

v_gene: TRBV7-9
j_gene: TRBJ1-4
abundance: -
CDR3aa: CASSKGAPDEKLFF

v_gene: TRBV27
j_gene: TRBJ2-3
abundance: -
CDR3aa: CASSWRDHTDTQYF

v_gene: TRBV19
j_gene: TRBJ1-2
abundance: once
CDR3aa: CASSNTGADGYTF

v_gene: TRBV5-4
j_gene: TRBJ2-7
abundance: -
CDR3aa: CASSPQGSSEQYF

v_gene: TRBV4-2
j_gene: TRBJ2-7
abundance: -
CDR3aa: CASSQQLGLEGSKYF

v_gene: TRBV18
j_gene: TRBJ2-5
abundance: -
CDR3aa: CASSPLPAGGTETQYF

v_gene: TRBV10-3
j_gene: TRBJ2-5
abundance: -
CDR3aa: CAISNGGEETQYF

v_gene: TRBV6-6
j_gene: TRBJ1-1
abundance: -
CDR3aa: CASSSRSGGNTEAFF

v_gene: TRBV28
j_gene: TRBJ2-2
abundance: -
CDR3aa: CASSWTGGELFF

v_gene: TRBV7-9
j_gene: TRBJ1-5
abundance: -
CDR3aa: CASSLWGDQPQHF

v_gene: TRBV5-4
j_gene: TRBJ1-2
abundance: -
CDR3aa: CASSLKSNYGYTF

v_gene: TRBV24-1
j_gene: TRBJ2-1
abundance: -
CDR3aa: CATSPGTGRDPQFF

v_gene: TRBV19
j_gene: TRBJ2-5
abundance: -
CDR3aa: CASSIGGGGVETQYF

v_gene: TRBV3-1/TRBV3-2
j_gene: TRBJ1-6
abundance: -
CDR3aa: CASSQLDRGSPLHF

v_gene: TRBV28
j_gene: TRBJ2-1
abundance: -
CDR3aa: CASSLSGGSYNEQFF

v_gene: TRBV6-4
j_gene: TRBJ2-1
abundance: -
CDR3aa: CASSNRDRGVNEQFF

v_gene: TRBV7-8
j_gene: TRBJ1-3
abundance: once
CDR3aa: CASSPQAGNTIYF

v_gene: TRBV19
j_gene: TRBJ2-2
abundance: once
CDR3aa: CASSIVSVNTGELFF

v_gene: TRBV30
j_gene: TRBJ1-5
abundance: -
CDR3aa: CAWSGRQGDHQPQHF

v_gene: TRBV4-2
j_gene: TRBJ2-2
abundance: -
CDR3aa: CASSLGAGNTGELFF

v_gene: TRBV6-5
j_gene: TRBJ2-5
abundance: -
CDR3aa: CASSYWPSETQYF

v_gene: TRBV4-1
j_gene: TRBJ2-3
abundance: -
CDR3aa: CASSQEEADTQYF